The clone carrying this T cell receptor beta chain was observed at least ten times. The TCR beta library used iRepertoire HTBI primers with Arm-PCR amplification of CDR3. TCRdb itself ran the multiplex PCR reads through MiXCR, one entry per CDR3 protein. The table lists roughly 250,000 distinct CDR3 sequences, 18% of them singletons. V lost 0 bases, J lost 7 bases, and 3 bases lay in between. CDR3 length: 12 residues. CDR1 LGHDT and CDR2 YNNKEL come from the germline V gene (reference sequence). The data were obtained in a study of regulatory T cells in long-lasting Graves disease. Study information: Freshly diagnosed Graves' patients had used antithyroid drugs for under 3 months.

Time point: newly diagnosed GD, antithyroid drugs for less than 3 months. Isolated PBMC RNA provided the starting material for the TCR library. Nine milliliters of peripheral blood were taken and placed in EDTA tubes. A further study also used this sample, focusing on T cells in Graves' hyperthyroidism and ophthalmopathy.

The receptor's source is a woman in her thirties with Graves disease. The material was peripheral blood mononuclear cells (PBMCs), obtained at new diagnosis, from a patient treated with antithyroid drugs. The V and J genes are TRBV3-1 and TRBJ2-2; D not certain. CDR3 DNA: TGTGCCAGCAGCCAAGAATACGGGGAGCTGTTTTTT. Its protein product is CASSQEYGELFF.